The present TCR beta chain was sequenced within a study of T cells after yellow fever vaccination. Study at large: Preparation used SMART-Seq v4 Ultra Low Input for the low-cell-number fractions. Study-wide points: A faster peak, day 5 versus 15, was reached by the weaker secondary response.

This clonotype was picked up a small number of times. Antigen: not known. The CDR3 extends over 14 amino acids. The germline CDR1 and CDR2 sequences are MGHRA and YSYEKL. Trimming removed 0 bases from V and 1 base from J, with 7 bases in between. TCRdb reanalysed the 5' RACE reads using MiXCR and keeps one entry per CDR3 protein. The table has roughly 74,000 distinct CDR3 sequences, more than 5.5% seen once; the top ten hold roughly 35%. The clonotype was recovered from a man aged 18-30 years who received the YFV17D yellow fever vaccine. The genes are TRBV4-1 and TRBJ2-7; maybe TRBD2 (5 bases). The specimen was CD8+ T cells sorted from PBMCs, collected around 5 days after the first yellow fever vaccination. As DNA, the CDR3 is TGCGCCAGCAGCCAAGAAAAGCGGTCCTACGAGCAGTACTTC. Residues: CASSQEKRSYEQYF.